The sequence of this T cell receptor (beta chain) was determined in a study of T cell responses to AZD1222 COVID-19 vaccine. With regard to this clone: No antigen is known for it.

The ends lost 5 bases at V and 5 bases at J; junction bases unmatched: 20. The CDR3 totals 18 residues. Germline values: CDR1 LNHDA, CDR2 SQIVND (reference sequence). The repertoire was sequenced with immunoSEQ multiplex PCR; TCRdb's copy has only in-frame clones and lacks some. The sample holds some 49,000 clones, around 90% seen once. Findings and limits, study-wide: With two AZD1222 doses given, Spike-specific TCR breadth and depth both rose. Spike-wide coverage was observed for vaccine-associated CD4 TCRs, with dominant responses at 160-218 and 743-854.

The material was peripheral blood, obtained 28 days after the second AZD1222 dose. The J gene is TRBJ2-7, the V gene TRBV19; the match to TRBD1 covers 8 bases. The sequence derives from an adult who received the AZD1222 COVID-19 vaccine. CDR3 sequence: CASSADRGPWSGLDEQYF. CDR3 DNA: TGTGCCAGTAGTGCCGACAGGGGACCCTGGTCTGGGTTGGACGAGCAGTACTTC. Drawing the rest from reference TRBV19 and TRBJ2-7, the complete variable domain is DGGITQSPKYLFRKEGQNVTLSCEQNLNHDAMYWYRQDPGQGLRLIYYSQIVNDFQKGDIAEGYSVSREKKESFPLTVTSAQKNPTAFYLCASSADRGPWSGLDEQYFGPGTRLTVT.